This T cell receptor beta chain was captured by sequencing in a study of T cells in Graves' hyperthyroidism and ophthalmopathy. Turning to the study itself: The initial diagnosis was the point when peripheral blood was collected, ahead of any treatment. Study results and caveats: In the analysis, a 13 V-J model separated ophthalmopathy from stable hyperthyroidism.

Germline loops: CDR1 MNHEY, CDR2 SMNVEV (reference sequence). V lost 6 bases to trimming and J lost 3 bases; unmatched junction nucleotides: 8. The CDR3 totals 16 residues. Worth noting for this clonotype: Its cognate antigen is unknown.

Drawn at first hyperthyroidism diagnosis, the blood sample preceded any ophthalmopathy symptoms. PBMCs came from around 9.7 ml fresh peripheral blood. There were TCR beta CDR3 regions amplified from RNA transcripts. A first-round RT-PCR of the TCR CDR3 used the HTBI primer set. TCRdb processed the multiplex PCR reads anew with MiXCR; each CDR3 protein has one entry. The sample carries under 300,000 distinct CDR3 sequences, less than 30% recorded once. The chain links TRBV27 to TRBJ2-7; 13 positions match TRBD2. Sequencing was done on a sample of blood. This clonotype originated in a man aged 35 to 55 with Graves' hyperthyroidism that later progressed to Graves' ophthalmopathy. Here the CDR3 reads CASSLTGTSGNYEQYF. The CDR3 nucleotides are TGTGCCAGCAGCCTGACCGGGACTAGCGGGAACTACGAGCAGTACTTC.